This T cell receptor beta chain was documented in a study of cytomegalovirus exposure and HLA in healthy donors. Findings of the study overall: Earlier results showed most TCR beta V segments being productive about 87% or about 30% of the time. Common viral pathogens seemed, in a later analysis, to connect with several of the most significant clusters.

The PCR contained 60 Vbeta and 13 Jbeta primers. Repertoires were generated with immunoSEQ multiplex PCR, while TCRdb's copy carries only in-frame clones and drops some. The sample records 130,000 or so clones, around four fifths being singletons. The CDR3 runs 14 residues. The V and J ends lost 1 base and 10 bases, in that order; junction bases with no gene match: 5. The germline CDR1 and CDR2 sequences are SNHLY and FYNNEI. On this clone itself: The antigen is not known.

Sequencing was done on a sample of PBMCs. The receptor was derived from a woman aged 40 to 50 in good health and CMV-seronegative. The V call is TRBV2, the J call TRBJ1-4; 8 bases match TRBD1. This chain's CDR3 is CASSEGGQEVKLFF. Here the CDR3 DNA reads TGTGCCAGCAGTGAAGGGGGACAGGAGGTAAAACTGTTTTTT. Full variable domain (outside the CDR3, taken from reference TRBV2 and TRBJ1-4): EPEVTQTPSHQVTQMGQEVILRCVPISNHLYFYWYRQILGQKVEFLVSFYNNEISEKSEIFDDQFSVERPDGSNFTLKIRSTKLEDSAMYFCASSEGGQEVKLFFGSGTQLSVL.